These 22 T cell receptor beta chains originate from one sample sequenced in a study of blood T cell repertoires in COVID-19. Measured with immunoSEQ multiplex PCR; TCRdb has only the in-frame clones, and not every one. Among 200,000 to 300,000 clones listed, around 87% were seen once. What was sequenced was peripheral blood. The receptors were sampled from a middle-aged woman who had recovered from COVID-19.

This chain joins TRBV5-1 and TRBJ2-3; 10 bases line up with TRBD1. The CDR3 loop spans 16 amino acids. V lost 4 bases to trimming and J lost 1 base; unmatched junction nucleotides: 6. Germline assignment: CDR1 SGHRS and CDR2 YFSETQ. CDR3: CASSQYGQGGTDTQYF. In DNA form, the CDR3 reads TGCGCCAGCAGCCAATATGGACAGGGGGGCACAGATACGCAGTATTTT.

The CDR3 loop is CASSFGQGNTGELFF. The CDR3 nucleotides read TGTGCCAGCAGCTTCGGACAGGGGAACACCGGGGAGCTGTTTTTT. The chain recombines TRBV9 with TRBJ2-2; 8 bases are shared with TRBD1. The germline CDR1 and CDR2 sequences are SGDLS and YYNGEE. V lost 4 bases, J lost 1 base, and 3 bases stayed unmatched. The CDR3 loop spans 15 amino acids.

This rearrangement joins TRBV4-1 to TRBJ1-1, with D possibly matching TRBD1 (6 bases). From germline, CDR1 is MGHRA and CDR2 YSYEKL. There are 18 residues in the CDR3. V lost 0 bases and J lost 0, with 17 bases in between. In DNA form, the CDR3 reads TGCGCCAGCAGCCAAGAGAGGGGGATGATCGTCATGAACACTGAAGCTTTCTTT. Protein: CASSQERGMIVMNTEAFF.

The rearrangement uses TRBV11-2 and TRBJ2-6; 8 bases map to TRBD1. This CDR3 spans 18 amino acids. CDR1 and CDR2 from the germline V gene are SGHAT and FQNNGV. V gave up 2 bases and J gave up 0 bases; unmatched junction bases: 6. The CDR3 bases are TGTGCCAGCAGCTTACGGACAGGGAGTTACTCTGGGGCCAACGTCCTGACTTTC. It translates to CASSLRTGSYSGANVLTF.

This clone was observed a few times. The sample holds other DNA sequences that translate to the same CDR3. The gene calls are TRBV30 and TRBJ1-1; no firm D call. The CDR3 loop spans 13 amino acids. Germline CDR1 is GTSNPN and CDR2 is SVGIG (reference sequence). The V end was cut by 4 bases, the J end by 2 bases, with 11 bases between. DNA for the CDR3: TGTGCCTGGAATAGAGGAGGAAACACTGAAGCTTTCTTT. Translating gives CAWNRGGNTEAFF.

The CDR3 loop reads CASGPYPGTGVGNYGYTF. In DNA, the CDR3 is TGCGCCAGCGGACCCTACCCCGGGACAGGGGTCGGTAACTATGGCTACACCTTC. The gene calls are TRBV4-3 and TRBJ1-2, with 10 bases that match TRBD1. CDR1 and CDR2 from the germline V gene are LGHNA and YSLEER. CDR3 size: 18 residues. Trimming cost V 8 bases and J 1 base; bases outside gene matches: 16.

The chain uses TRBV5-4 and TRBJ2-1; 12 nucleotides align to TRBD2. Germline V lookup: CDR1 SGHNT, CDR2 YYREEE (reference sequence). V gave up 1 base and J gave up 7 bases; unmatched junction bases: 9. This CDR3 is built from 17 residues. Written as DNA, the CDR3 is TGTGCCAGCAGCTTGAATCGCCGACTAGCGGGGGAGAATGAGCAGTTCTTC. This sequence encodes CASSLNRRLAGENEQFF.

This sequence joins TRBV5-1 and TRBJ2-2; D might be TRBD2 (5 bases). The CDR3 runs 16 residues. The germline V gene encodes CDR1 SGHRS and CDR2 YFSETQ. Trimming stripped 0 bases from V and 6 bases from J, with 15 bases between. The chain's CDR3 is CASSLGGLSPAGELFF. In DNA, the CDR3 is TGCGCCAGCAGCTTGGGCGGGCTATCGCCCGCCGGGGAGCTGTTTTTT.

The V gene is TRBV7-8, the J gene TRBJ2-2, with D possibly TRBD2 on 7 matching bases. The CDR3 has 17 residues. Germline values: CDR1 SGHVS, CDR2 FQNEAQ. Trimming cost V 3 bases and J 4 bases, with 18 bases left between them. The CDR3 loop is CASSFRSQGGGTGELFF. CDR3 nucleotide sequence: TGTGCCAGCAGCTTCCGGTCACAGGGCGGGGGCACCGGGGAGCTGTTTTTT.

This sequence joins TRBV29-1 and TRBJ1-2, with a possible D match to TRBD1 (5 bases). The CDR3 extends over 11 amino acids. Looked up from germline, CDR1 is SQVTM and CDR2 is ANQGSEA. Trimming took off 4 bases at V and 2 bases at J, with 5 bases between the two ends. CDR3 DNA sequence: TGCAGCGTTGGACAGAACTATGGCTACACCTTC. Translated: CSVGQNYGYTF.

The chain links TRBV6-4 to TRBJ1-4; unclear D gene. Germline V gene lookup returns CDR1 MRHNA and CDR2 SNTAGT. The CDR3 loop spans 14 amino acids. V lost 9 bases to trimming and J lost 8 bases, with 19 bases between them. CDR3 amino acids: CARTSSRGVEKLFF. The CDR3 region has the DNA TGTGCCAGAACGTCCTCACGGGGTGTCGAAAAACTGTTTTTT.

The chain uses TRBV2 and TRBJ1-5; weak D call: TRBD1 (6 bases). V shed 6 bases and J shed 7 bases, with 16 bases lying between them. Germline CDR1 reads SNHLY; CDR2 reads FYNNEI. The CDR3 runs to 14 residues. The CDR3 region is CASRWGGLGQPQHF. As DNA, the CDR3 is TGTGCCAGCAGGTGGGGGGGCTTAGGGCAGCCCCAGCATTTT. Full variable domain (rest looked up from reference TRBV2 and TRBJ1-5): EPEVTQTPSHQVTQMGQEVILRCVPISNHLYFYWYRQILGQKVEFLVSFYNNEISEKSEIFDDQFSVERPDGSNFTLKIRSTKLEDSAMYFCASRWGGLGQPQHFGDGTRLSIL.

This clone was picked up one time. J is TRBJ2-3 and V is TRBV5-4, with 11 bases fitting TRBD2. The CDR3 is made up of 16 amino acids. The V gene's germline CDR1 is SGHNT and CDR2 YYREEE (reference sequence). The J segment lost 3 bases and the V segment lost 4 bases, leaving 7 bases of the junction unmatched. Here the CDR3 DNA reads TGTGCCAGCAGCCTCGGGCTAGCGGGGGGAACAGATACGCAGTATTTT. Amino acid sequence: CASSLGLAGGTDTQYF.

CDR3 in amino acids: CASSPRRVTNEKLFF. The CDR3 DNA is TGTGCCAGCTCACCAAGGAGGGTTACTAATGAAAAACTGTTTTTT. The chain recombines TRBV18 with TRBJ1-4; D unclear. Trimming removed 2 bases at V and 2 bases at J, with 9 bases between. The CDR3 consists of 15 residues. In germline, CDR1 is KGHSH, CDR2 LQKENI.

The chain recombines TRBV15 with TRBJ1-5; 7 nucleotides align to TRBD1. V shed 3 bases, J shed 4 bases, and the junction held 9 bases outside the gene matches. Germline V gives CDR1 LNHNV, CDR2 YYDKDF (reference sequence). The CDR3 contains 16 residues. CDR3 bases: TGTGCCACCAGCAGGGCCGGGACAGCCCAGAATCAGCCCCAGCATTTT. As protein: CATSRAGTAQNQPQHF.

The chain is built from TRBV27 and TRBJ1-1; the D gene is possibly TRBD1 (5 bases). Trimming cost V 6 bases and J 0 bases, with 11 bases left between them. Germline V gene sequence: CDR1 MNHEY, CDR2 SMNVEV (reference sequence). CDR3 length: 14 residues. CDR3 coding DNA: TGTGCCAGCAGACCCCGGACAATGAACACTGAAGCTTTCTTT. Residues: CASRPRTMNTEAFF.

The chain carries TRBV5-4 and TRBJ1-1, with D possibly being TRBD1 (5 bases). Trimming stripped 3 bases from V and 8 bases from J, with 20 bases between. This CDR3 has 15 amino acids. CDR1 and CDR2 from the germline V gene are SGHNT and YYREEE (reference sequence). This CDR3 reads CASSSPGRGVGEAFF. The CDR3 region has the DNA TGTGCCAGCAGCTCCCCAGGACGGGGGGTCGGGGAAGCTTTCTTT.

The chain combines TRBV5-1 with TRBJ1-2; 7 nucleotides match TRBD1. V was clipped by 2 bases and J by 4 bases; unmatched bases: 11. From germline, CDR1 is SGHRS and CDR2 YFSETQ. There are 16 residues in the CDR3. This CDR3 is CASSLEPGTDLYGYTF. The CDR3 DNA reads TGCGCCAGCAGCTTAGAACCCGGGACAGACCTCTATGGCTACACCTTC.

On this clone: Other DNA sequences in this sample translate to the same CDR3. The chain links TRBV5-5 to TRBJ2-2, with TRBD2 as a possible D gene (6 bases). The V and J ends lost 2 bases and 1 base respectively, with 9 bases between them. Germline loops: CDR1 SGHKS, CDR2 YYEKEE (reference sequence). The CDR3 runs to 15 residues. CDR3 sequence reads: CASSFWRENTGELFF. The CDR3 DNA sequence: TGTGCCAGCAGCTTTTGGAGGGAGAACACCGGGGAGCTGTTTTTT.

This clone has a single count. The rearrangement uses TRBV3-1 (or the pseudogene TRBV3-2) and TRBJ2-5; 9 bases fit TRBD2. The CDR3 totals 13 residues. V lost 0 bases, J lost 7 bases, and 0 bases stayed unmatched. CDR1 LGHDT and CDR2 YNNKEL come from the germline V gene (reference sequence). CDR3 protein: CASSQETSGTQYF. In nucleotides, the CDR3 is TGTGCCAGCAGCCAAGAGACTAGCGGGACCCAGTACTTC.

The chain uses TRBV24-1 and TRBJ2-5, with D possibly being TRBD2 (5 bases). The germline V gene encodes CDR1 KGHDR and CDR2 SFDVKD. V was clipped by 4 bases and J by 4 bases, with 15 bases between them. The CDR3 is 15 amino acids. The CDR3: CATSDPGVAPETQYF. In DNA, the CDR3 is TGTGCCACCAGTGACCCCGGGGTAGCCCCAGAGACCCAGTACTTC.

This rearrangement joins TRBV4-3 to TRBJ1-2; the D is unclear. Germline CDR1 LGHNA, CDR2 YSLEER. Trimming pared 4 bases from V and 9 bases from J, leaving 21 bases between. The CDR3 sequence is 15 residues long. The CDR3 coding sequence is TGCGCCAGCAGCCCGAGAGCACAGACCCTTATAAGCTACACCTTC. Translated, it gives CASSPRAQTLISYTF.